This T cell receptor beta chain was captured in a study of OX40 agonist ivuxolimab in advanced cancers. The wider study: Ivuxolimab, an agonistic anti-OX40 (CD134) antibody, was given to patients. Males comprised around 78% of the group, whose mean age was approximately 62 years (range about 20 to 79). Regarding the study as a whole: At doses 0.1 to 3.0 mg/kg, CD4+ and CD8+ clones expanded.

The CDR3 loop spans 13 amino acids. The V end was cut by 8 bases, the J end by 3 bases, with 12 bases between. CDR1 is SGDLS, CDR2 YYNGEE, per germline. Repertoires were generated with immunoSEQ multiplex PCR, while TCRdb's copy carries only in-frame clones and drops some. Of over 75,000 clones listed, 75% to 95% are singletons. To note about this clone: Its specificity is unknown.

Sample: CD4+ or CD8+ T cells sorted from blood, taken in a trial of the OX40 agonist ivuxolimab. The receptor was isolated from an adult with an advanced solid tumor such as melanoma, head and neck, liver or kidney cancer. The rearrangement uses TRBV9 and TRBJ2-1, with a weak D call TRBD2 (5 bases). CDR3 sequence (DNA): TGTGCCAGTGGAAGAGGGAACTACAATGAGCAGTTCTTC. It translates to CASGRGNYNEQFF.